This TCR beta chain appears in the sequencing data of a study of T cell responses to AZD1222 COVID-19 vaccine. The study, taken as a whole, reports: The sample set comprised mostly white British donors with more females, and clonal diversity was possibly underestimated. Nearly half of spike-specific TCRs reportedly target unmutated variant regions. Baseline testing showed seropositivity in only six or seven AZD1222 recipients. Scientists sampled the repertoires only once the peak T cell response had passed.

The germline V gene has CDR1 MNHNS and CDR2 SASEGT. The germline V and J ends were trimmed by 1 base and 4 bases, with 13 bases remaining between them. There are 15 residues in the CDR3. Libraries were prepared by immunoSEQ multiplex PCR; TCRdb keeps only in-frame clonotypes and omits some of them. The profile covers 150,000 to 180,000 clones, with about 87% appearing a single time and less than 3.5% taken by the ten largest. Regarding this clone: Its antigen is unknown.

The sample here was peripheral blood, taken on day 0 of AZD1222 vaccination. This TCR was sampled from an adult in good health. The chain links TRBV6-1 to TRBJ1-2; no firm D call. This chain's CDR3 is CASSEVGSALYGYTF. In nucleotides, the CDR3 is TGTGCCAGCAGTGAAGTGGGCTCAGCCCTCTATGGCTACACCTTC.